The 23 T cell receptor beta chains presented below share a single source sample, sequenced in a study of regulatory T cells in long-lasting Graves disease. Time point given: newly diagnosed GD, antithyroid drugs for less than 3 months. Generation of the TCR library employed RNA extracted from PBMCs. Arm-PCR of CDR3 regions and iRepertoire HTBI primers were the basis on which TCR beta libraries were built. Using its own MiXCR run on the multiplex PCR reads, TCRdb lists one record per CDR3 protein. The repertoire holds about 240,000 distinct CDR3 sequences, roughly 21% seen once, with 14% in the top ten. Sequenced here: peripheral blood mononuclear cells (PBMCs), sampled at new diagnosis, from a patient treated with antithyroid drugs. These receptors were obtained from a female donor with Graves disease.

About this clonotype itself: This may arise from a read error, as a much more abundant clone is one base away. V gene TRBV5-6 combines with J gene TRBJ2-5, with 7 bases that match TRBD2. The CDR3 contains 14 residues. The germline gives CDR1 SGHDT, CDR2 YYEEEE. The CDR3 DNA is TGTGCCAGCCCCTGGGGCGGGAGAGGGGAGACCCAGCACTTC. Protein product: CASPWGGRGETQHF.

This clonotype occurred many times. The J gene is TRBJ2-1, the V gene TRBV11-2, with 8 bases lining up with TRBD2. CDR3 length: 14 amino acids. Germline V gene data show CDR1 as SGHAT and CDR2 as FQNNGV. The V segment lost 5 bases and the J segment 6 bases; nucleotides outside the gene matches: 6. The CDR3 sequence: CASSRTGRGNEQFF. CDR3 coding DNA: TGTGCCAGCAGCAGGACCGGGAGGGGCAATGAGCAGTTCTTC.

The chain links TRBV6-1 to TRBJ1-1, with TRBD1 as a possible D gene (5 bases). V shed 4 bases and J shed 0 bases, with 9 bases lying between them. The CDR3 is made up of 14 amino acids. From germline, CDR1 is MNHNS and CDR2 SASEGT. CDR3 amino acids: CASSGWTLNTEAFF. DNA for the CDR3: TGTGCCAGCAGTGGATGGACACTGAACACTGAAGCTTTCTTT.

This clonotype was seen a few times. The rearrangement joins TRBV7-9 to TRBJ1-1; no clear D. Germline CDR1 and CDR2: SEHNR and FQNEAQ (reference sequence). The CDR3 length is 14 residues. The V and J ends lost 3 bases and 3 bases respectively, with 11 bases between them. CDR3 DNA sequence: TGTGCCAGCAGCTTGAAGGGAAGAGACACTGAAGCTTTCTTT. As protein: CASSLKGRDTEAFF.

This clonotype was counted ten times or more. The chain combines TRBV10-3 with TRBJ2-1; 9 bases line up with TRBD2. CDR3 length: 15 amino acids. Germline CDR1 and CDR2: ENHRY and SYGVKD. With 6 bases clipped from V and 2 bases from J, the junction kept 5 bases outside the gene matches. The CDR3 here is CAISLLAGPYNEQFF. DNA of the CDR3: TGTGCCATCAGCTTACTAGCGGGCCCCTACAATGAGCAGTTCTTC.

This clonotype was recorded once. A much larger clone lies a single base off, so this may be a read error. The V gene is TRBV19, the J gene TRBJ2-1; no clear D. The germline gives CDR1 LNHDA, CDR2 SQIVND (reference sequence). The CDR3 consists of 13 residues. The CDR3 loop is CASSILRYNKQFF. For the CDR3, the DNA is TGTGCCAGTAGTATTTTGCGGTACAATAAGCAGTTCTTC.

This clonotype appeared many times. This chain uses TRBV27 with TRBJ2-1; 11 bases align to TRBD2. V was pared by 4 bases and J by 3 bases, with 2 bases of the junction left unmatched. CDR1 MNHEY and CDR2 SMNVEV come from the germline V gene (reference sequence). This CDR3 is 15 amino acids long. The CDR3 DNA reads TGTGCCAGCAGTTCCGGGACTAGCGGCTACAATGAGCAGTTCTTC. Protein product: CASSSGTSGYNEQFF.

The chain employs TRBV25-1 and TRBJ1-6; D is unresolved. Germline V gene data show CDR1 as MGHDK and CDR2 as SYGVNS. Between the trimmed V and J ends, which lost 8 bases and 0 bases, there was a span of 8 bases. The CDR3 totals 14 residues. CDR3 residues: CASCRSSYNSPLHF. The CDR3 DNA reads TGTGCCAGCTGCAGAAGCTCCTATAATTCACCCCTCCACTTT.

At least ten counts were recorded for this clonotype. This chain uses TRBV11-3 with TRBJ2-1, with no clear D. V lost 3 bases and J 5 bases, leaving 2 bases between the germline ends. This CDR3 has 11 amino acids. CDR1 is SGHNT, CDR2 YENEEA, per germline. The CDR3 sequence is CASSLDNEQFF. Here the CDR3 DNA reads TGTGCCAGCAGCTTGGACAATGAGCAGTTCTTC.

This clonotype was picked up many times. CDR3 in amino acids: CSASRGGNTEAFF. As DNA, the CDR3 is TGCAGTGCTAGTAGGGGAGGAAACACTGAAGCTTTCTTT. The chain couples TRBV20-1 to TRBJ1-1; D might be TRBD1 (5 bases). This CDR3 region has 13 residues. From germline, CDR1 is DFQATT and CDR2 SNEGSKA (reference sequence). Between the trimmed V and J ends, which lost 3 bases and 2 bases, there was a span of 10 bases.

Concerning this clonotype itself: A much larger clone lies a single base off, so this may be a read error. The chain recombines TRBV5-4 with TRBJ1-1; no clear D gene. CDR1 is SGHNT and CDR2 is YYREEE in the germline V gene (reference sequence). The CDR3 runs to 13 residues. Trimming pared 0 bases from V and 3 bases from J, leaving 6 bases between. CDR3 sequence reads: CASSLERDTEAFF. CDR3 DNA: TGTGCCAGCAGCTTGGAAAGGGACACTGAAGCTTTCTTT.

This clonotype was seen ten or more times. The chain recombines TRBV7-3 with TRBJ1-1; D ambiguous. The germline CDR1 and CDR2 sequences are SGHTA and FQGTGA. CDR3 size: 13 residues. The ends were cut back, 2 bases at V and 1 base at J, with 5 bases in the middle. The CDR3 protein is CASSLYQNTEAFF. The DNA of the CDR3 is TGTGCCAGCAGCTTATATCAGAACACTGAAGCTTTCTTT.

This clonotype was counted many times. The chain carries TRBV7-2 and TRBJ2-7, with D possibly matching TRBD2 (6 bases). Germline lookup yields CDR1 SGHTA and CDR2 FQGNSA. Between the trimmed V and J ends, which lost 5 bases and 6 bases, there was a span of 26 bases. This CDR3 has 17 residues. The CDR3 DNA reads TGTGCCAGCAGCCGACGGGCAAAGAGGTTTGGGGGGTCCGAGCAGTACTTC. This sequence encodes CASSRRAKRFGGSEQYF.

The chain employs TRBV2 and TRBJ1-1; possible D gene TRBD1, 6 bases. This CDR3 region has 12 residues. Germline CDR1 and CDR2: SNHLY and FYNNEI. V was clipped by 6 bases and J by 3 bases, with 8 bases between them. The CDR3: CASRDSDTEAFF. CDR3 coding DNA: TGTGCCAGCAGGGACAGCGACACTGAAGCTTTCTTT.

This clonotype has at least ten counts. This chain uses TRBV10-3 with TRBJ2-2; 8 bases align to TRBD1. V shed 5 bases, J shed 4 bases, and the junction held 6 bases outside the gene matches. The CDR3 contains 15 residues. Germline loops: CDR1 ENHRY, CDR2 SYGVKD. CDR3 protein: CAISPGTGATGELFF. The CDR3 coding sequence is TGTGCCATCAGTCCCGGGACAGGAGCCACCGGGGAGCTGTTTTTT.

This clonotype was counted at least ten times. The chain carries TRBV4-3 and TRBJ2-1; no firm D call. V lost 1 base and J 8 bases, leaving 3 bases between the germline ends. The CDR3 has 11 residues. Germline CDR1 is LGHNA and CDR2 is YSLEER. CDR3 coding DNA: TGCGCCAGCAGCCAAGGGTATGAGCAGTTCTTC. Translated: CASSQGYEQFF.

Many counts were recorded for this clonotype. The gene calls are TRBV6-1 and TRBJ1-1; TRBD1 might be the D (6 bases). The CDR3 length is 14 residues. Germline CDR1 reads MNHNS; CDR2 reads SASEGT. The V gene lost 7 bases and the J gene lost 1 base, with 13 bases spanning the gap. The chain's CDR3 is CASTPFRGNTEAFF. The CDR3 DNA sequence: TGTGCCAGCACTCCCTTCAGGGGGAACACTGAAGCTTTCTTT.

This clonotype was picked up many times. The genes are TRBV5-1 and TRBJ2-5, with 7 bases matching TRBD2. Trimming cost V 1 base and J 2 bases; bases outside gene matches: 8. Germline loops: CDR1 SGHRS, CDR2 YFSETQ. The CDR3 runs to 16 residues. In DNA form, the CDR3 reads TGCGCCAGCAGCTTGCCCCGGGCTAGCGGACAAGAGACCCAGTACTTC. This sequence encodes CASSLPRASGQETQYF.

The V and J genes are TRBV6-5 and TRBJ2-1; TRBD1 matches at 8 bases. Looked up from germline, CDR1 is MNHEY and CDR2 is SVGAGI. The CDR3 is 17 amino acids. The V and J ends lost 2 bases and 3 bases, in that order; junction bases with no gene match: 9. As DNA, the CDR3 is TGTGCCAGCAGTTACACAAGGACAGGGTTTCTCTACAATGAGCAGTTCTTC. This sequence encodes CASSYTRTGFLYNEQFF.

The sample holds a few counts of this clonotype. The junction differs from germline at one of its ends, possibly a read error. V gene TRBV30 combines with J gene TRBJ2-6; D ambiguous. Germline V gives CDR1 GTSNPN, CDR2 SVGIG (reference sequence). CDR3 length: 15 residues. CDR3 nucleotides: TGTGCCTGGAGTCGGAAGGGCTCTAGGGCCAACGTCCTGACTTTC. As protein: CAWSRKGSRANVLTF.

The genes are TRBV28 and TRBJ2-1, with 9 bases aligning to TRBD1. This CDR3 has 14 residues. Germline values: CDR1 MDHEN, CDR2 SYDVKM. V shed 8 bases, J shed 2 bases, and the junction held 4 bases outside the gene matches. The CDR3 region has the DNA TGTGCCAGCCGGGACAGGGATCCCTACAATGAGCAGTTCTTC. This encodes CASRDRDPYNEQFF.

As for this clonotype: Just one base apart from a much larger clone, this may be a read error. The conserved final phenylalanine or tryptophan is absent from the CDR3, which likely points to a read error. V gene TRBV7-2 combines with J gene TRBJ2-7; TRBD2 aligns across 9 bases. V lost 3 bases to trimming and J lost 2 bases; unmatched junction nucleotides: 5. The CDR3 is made up of 15 amino acids. Germline V gene data show CDR1 as SGHTA and CDR2 as FQGNSA. The CDR3 coding sequence is TGTGCCAGCAGCTTTAGCGGGAGTGTAGCCTACGAGCAGTACATC. Translating it yields CASSFSGSVAYEQYI.

This clonotype was detected ten times or more. The chain links TRBV5-6 to TRBJ1-2, with D possibly being TRBD1 (5 bases). Per the germline V gene, CDR1 is SGHDT and CDR2 is YYEEEE. CDR3 size: 12 residues. V was cut by 1 base and J by 13 bases, with 14 bases left in between. The DNA for the CDR3 is TGTGCCAGCAGCTTGTTGTACGGACATCGCACCTTC. The encoded protein is CASSLLYGHRTF.